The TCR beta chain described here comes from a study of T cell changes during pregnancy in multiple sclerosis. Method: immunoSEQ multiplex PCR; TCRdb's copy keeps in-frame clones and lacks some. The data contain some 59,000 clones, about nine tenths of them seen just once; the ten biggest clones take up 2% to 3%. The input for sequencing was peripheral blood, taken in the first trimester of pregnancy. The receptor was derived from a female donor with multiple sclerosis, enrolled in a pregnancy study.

The CDR3 DNA is TGTGCCAGCAGCCCGCCGGGACTAGCGGGAGGGATAGATACGCAGTATTTT. Protein: CASSPPGLAGGIDTQYF. The chain carries TRBV7-2 and TRBJ2-3; 16 bases align to TRBD2. Trimming removed 5 bases from V and 5 bases from J; junction bases left unmatched: 7. The CDR3 totals 17 residues. The germline CDR1 and CDR2 sequences are SGHTA and FQGNSA. Based on the CDR3 plus reference TRBV7-2 and TRBJ2-3, the full variable domain is GAGVSQSPSNKVTEKGKDVELRCDPISGHTALYWYRQSLGQGLEFLIYFQGNSAPDKSGLPSDRFSAERTGGSVSTLTIQRTQQEDSAVYLCASSPPGLAGGIDTQYFGPGTRLTVL.